A selection of T cell receptor beta chains follows, all from one sample in a study of cytomegalovirus exposure and HLA in healthy donors. The table came from immunoSEQ multiplex PCR; TCRdb's copy has only in-frame clones and leaves some out. The repertoire holds 85,000 to 130,000 clones, roughly 88% seen once, with less than 1.5% in the top ten. The sequencing input was PBMCs. The source is a woman between 18 and 29 years old in good health and CMV-seronegative. Both conserved end residues are part of each CDR3. D genes are given only for firm matches. Some rows have no size entry. The others give once, few or many, or a class for an expanded clone.

v_gene	d_gene	abundance	j_gene	CDR3nt	CDR3aa
TRBV7-3	TRBD2	NA	TRBJ2-7	TGTGCCAGCAGCTTAAGCGCTAGCGGCTTGGGCGAGCAGTACTTC	CASSLSASGLGEQYF
TRBV7-9	TRBD2	NA	TRBJ2-3	TGTGCCAGCAGCTTAGCTCCACTACGGGACTACTATTCAGATACGCAGTATTTT	CASSLAPLRDYYSDTQYF
TRBV18	NA	NA	TRBJ2-7	TGTGCCAGCTCACCAAATGCCCGGTCCTACGAGCAGTACTTC	CASSPNARSYEQYF
TRBV28	NA	NA	TRBJ1-2	TGTGCCAGCCATTATGCGGGGCGTAGCTATGGCTACACCTTC	CASHYAGRSYGYTF
TRBV7-9	NA	NA	TRBJ2-7	TGTGCCAGCAGCGATCGGGTGTACGAGCAGTACTTC	CASSDRVYEQYF
TRBV18	TRBD2	NA	TRBJ2-5	TGTGCCAGCTCACCAGGCCGGGGGGGCCCCAGCGAGACCCAGTACTTC	CASSPGRGGPSETQYF
TRBV20-1	NA	once	TRBJ1-1	TGCAGTGCAGGGGGGGTCGGTGAAGCTTTCTTT	CSAGGVGEAFF
TRBV19	NA	NA	TRBJ2-3	TGTGCCAGTAGTAGCCAGGGGGCTAGCGGGGCAGATACGCAGTATTTT	CASSSQGASGADTQYF
TRBV2	NA	NA	TRBJ1-4	TGTGCCGCGAAGAGGGCAACTAATGAAAAACTGTTTTTT	CAAKRATNEKLFF
TRBV11-2	NA	NA	TRBJ1-4	TGTGCCAGCAGCGCCAACCGCGCTGAAAAACTGTTTTTT	CASSANRAEKLFF
TRBV5-1	NA	NA	TRBJ1-2	TGCGCCAGCGGACCGGGAGACTATGGCTACACCTTC	CASGPGDYGYTF
TRBV7-2	NA	NA	TRBJ2-2	TGTGCCAGCAGCCTACAGGGCCGAAACACCGGGGAGCTGTTTTTT	CASSLQGRNTGELFF
TRBV6-1	NA	few	TRBJ2-2	TGTGCCAGCAGTGGAATAGACAGGAAGGGGAACACCGGGGAGCTGTTTTTT	CASSGIDRKGNTGELFF
TRBV2	NA	NA	TRBJ2-7	TGTGCCAGCAGTGAGGTTCGGGAGTACTTC	CASSEVREYF
TRBV9	TRBD2	NA	TRBJ2-5	TGTGCCAGCAGCGTCACCAGCGGGGGGTCCCAAGAGACCCAGTACTTC	CASSVTSGGSQETQYF
TRBV7-2	TRBD1	NA	TRBJ1-4	TGTGCCAGCAGCCCTGACAGGGGTTGGGAAAAACTGTTTTTT	CASSPDRGWEKLFF
TRBV18	NA	NA	TRBJ2-1	TGTGCCAGCTCACCACAGAGAACCTCCTACAATGAGCAGTTCTTC	CASSPQRTSYNEQFF
TRBV7-2	NA	NA	TRBJ2-1	TGTGCCAGCAGCTTAGCACAGGTTTACAATGAGCAGTTCTTC	CASSLAQVYNEQFF
TRBV5-5	NA	NA	TRBJ2-7	TGTGCCAGCAGCTTCTATCTCACCTACGAGCAGTACTTC	CASSFYLTYEQYF
TRBV28	NA	NA	TRBJ1-6	TGTGCCAGCAGCAAGATGAGCTCCTATAATTCACCCCTCCACTTT	CASSKMSSYNSPLHF
TRBV6-4	NA	NA	TRBJ2-1	TGTGCCAGCAGCAAAACAGGGACGAGACAGAACAATGAGCAGTTCTTC	CASSKTGTRQNNEQFF
TRBV19	TRBD2	NA	TRBJ2-1	TGTGCCAGTAGTAGGGACTACTCGCACAATGAGCAGTTCTTC	CASSRDYSHNEQFF
TRBV5-6	TRBD1	few	TRBJ2-1	TGTGCCAGCAGCTGGATGGGACAGGGAAGAGGTAGCTACAATGAGCAGTTCTTC	CASSWMGQGRGSYNEQFF
TRBV4-3	NA	few	TRBJ2-3	TGCGCCAGCAGCCAAGATCGGGGGCAGGGGGCAGATACGCAGTATTTT	CASSQDRGQGADTQYF
TRBV19	NA	NA	TRBJ2-6	TGTGCCAGCGACAGCTCTGGGGCCAACGTCCTGACTTTC	CASDSSGANVLTF
TRBV4-2	TRBD2	few	TRBJ2-1	TGTGCCAGCAGCCCCGGGACTAGCGGGAGCACCTACTACAATGAGCAGTTCTTC	CASSPGTSGSTYYNEQFF
TRBV6-1	NA	NA	TRBJ2-1	TGTGCCAGCAGTGTGGGCCCCAACCAGGGGGGCAATGAGCAGTTCTTC	CASSVGPNQGGNEQFF
TRBV5-4	NA	NA	TRBJ2-7	TGTGCCAGCAGCCCCTCGTGGCAGGGGCCCAACTACGAGCAGTACTTC	CASSPSWQGPNYEQYF
TRBV19	TRBD2	NA	TRBJ2-3	TGTGCCAGTAGTATACCCGCAGCGGGGGGGCAGGGCACAGATACGCAGTATTTT	CASSIPAAGGQGTDTQYF
TRBV5-8	NA	once	TRBJ2-7	TGTGCCAGCAGCCCTAGGAGAAGCGTACACGCCTACGAGCAGTACTTC	CASSPRRSVHAYEQYF
TRBV7-8	TRBD2	NA	TRBJ2-7	TGTGCCAGCACCACCGGGGGCGGGAGGACCGCCTACGAGCAGTACTTC	CASTTGGGRTAYEQYF
TRBV5-4	NA	NA	TRBJ1-2	TGTGCCAGCAGCTTCACAGGGATTAACCAGGGCTACACCTTC	CASSFTGINQGYTF
TRBV5-5	NA	NA	TRBJ1-6	TGTGCCAGCAGCCCAGGCTTAAGTAATTCACCCCTCCACTTT	CASSPGLSNSPLHF
TRBV29-1	NA	NA	TRBJ2-4	TGCAGCGTTGGGTCACCAGAAAACATTCAGTACTTC	CSVGSPENIQYF
TRBV2	TRBD1	NA	TRBJ1-5	TGTGCCAGCAGTAATCCGGGACAGGAGACCTCGATAGCAAATCAGCCCCAGCATTTT	CASSNPGQETSIANQPQHF
TRBV25-1	TRBD1	NA	TRBJ2-7	TGTGCCAGCAGTGAAACCGGGGACAGGGGATCCGAGCAGTACTTC	CASSETGDRGSEQYF
TRBV28	TRBD2	few	TRBJ2-4	TGTGCCAGCAGTTTAAGGGGTACGGGGACTAGAGACCAAAACATTCAGTACTTC	CASSLRGTGTRDQNIQYF
TRBV30	TRBD2	NA	TRBJ2-2	TGTGCCTGCGAGCGGGAGGGCTTGACCGGGGAGCTGTTTTTT	CACEREGLTGELFF
TRBV18	TRBD1	NA	TRBJ1-1	TGTGCCAGCTCTCCGCAAACCGGGACAGGGAACACTGAAGCTTTCTTT	CASSPQTGTGNTEAFF
TRBV2	NA	once	TRBJ1-6	TGTGCCAGCAGTTTTCTACAGGGTGGGGATTCACCCCTCCACTTT	CASSFLQGGDSPLHF
TRBV18	NA	NA	TRBJ1-3	TGTGCCAGCTCACCACCCTGGGACACTGGAAACACCATATATTTT	CASSPPWDTGNTIYF
TRBV2	TRBD2	NA	TRBJ2-7	TGTGCCAGCAGGAAGGGGACTAGCGGACCCGGCGAGCAGTACTTC	CASRKGTSGPGEQYF
TRBV2	TRBD2	NA	TRBJ2-3	TGTGCCAGCACTACTAGCGGGAACACAGATACGCAGTATTTT	CASTTSGNTDTQYF
TRBV6-5	TRBD2	few	TRBJ2-1	TGTGCCAGCAGTTACAGCGGGATCTCCTACAATGAGCAGTTCTTC	CASSYSGISYNEQFF
TRBV7-2	NA	NA	TRBJ1-5	TGTGCCAGCAGCTTAGCAAGCTATAGCAATCAGCCCCAGCATTTT	CASSLASYSNQPQHF
TRBV6-1	NA	NA	TRBJ2-1	TGTGCCTCGCAGAGGAGGGGGGGCCACTATGAGCAGTTCTTC	CASQRRGGHYEQFF
TRBV19	NA	once	TRBJ2-1	TGTGCCAGTAGTATAGAGTCTAGGAGTGAGCAGTTCTTC	CASSIESRSEQFF
TRBV27	TRBD2	NA	TRBJ2-5	TGTGCCAGCAGTTCCTTAGCGGGGGGTGGTAGGGAGACCCAGTACTTC	CASSSLAGGGRETQYF
TRBV25-1	TRBD2	NA	TRBJ2-2	TGTGCCAGCAGTGATCGCGGGGGACCGAACACCGGGGAGCTGTTTTTT	CASSDRGGPNTGELFF
TRBV7-6	TRBD2	NA	TRBJ2-3	TGTGCCAGCAGCTTACCGGGGGGGTCGCAGTATTTT	CASSLPGGSQYF
TRBV10-3	NA	NA	TRBJ2-2	TGTGCCATCAGGCCACCGGGACAAAGGCTTGACTCCGGGGAGCTGTTTTTT	CAIRPPGQRLDSGELFF
TRBV7-2	NA	NA	TRBJ2-7	TGTGCCAGCAGTTTTATGGGCCAGCCATCCTACGAGCAGTACTTC	CASSFMGQPSYEQYF
TRBV27	NA	once	TRBJ1-2	TGTGCCAGCAGTGCCCGGGGTGTGTATGGCTACACCTTC	CASSARGVYGYTF